This T cell receptor beta chain was identified during a study of cytomegalovirus exposure and HLA in healthy donors. Study-level findings and limits: The dataset shows that most TCR sequences were rare, while some public TCRs occurred in many donors.

Nominal health characterized the donors when sampled, though unrecorded immune exposures were likely. This clone was observed a few times. Its antigen is unknown. The PCR contained 60 Vbeta and 13 Jbeta primers. Some clones are missing from TCRdb's copy, which holds only in-frame ones; the method was immunoSEQ multiplex PCR. The sample comprises 100,000 to 150,000 clones, approximately 70% of which are singletons, and 4.8% rests with the top ten. Germline assignment: CDR1 MNHEY and CDR2 SMNVEV (reference sequence). This CDR3 region has 14 residues. Trimming stripped 6 bases from V and 5 bases from J, with 14 bases between.

J is TRBJ1-5 and V is TRBV27; D is ambiguous. The origin of this receptor is a man between 60 and 75 years old in good health and CMV-seropositive. The specimen was PBMCs. CDR3 nucleotide sequence: TGTGCCAGCAGGGGCCTGGGCCGACATCAGCCCCAGCATTTT. As protein: CASRGLGRHQPQHF.